This TCR beta chain was identified during a study of T-cell reconstitution after alpha-beta-depleted transplantation in children. The sample holds a few counts of this clonotype. As it was prepared, the TCRbeta library received unique molecular identifiers. TCRdb used MiXCR to reprocess the PCR reads, holding one entry per CDR3 protein. The sample shows nearly 550,000 distinct CDR3 sequences, about 18% of them seen only once. The V and J ends lost 1 base and 0 bases, in that order; junction bases with no gene match: 11. Per the germline V gene, CDR1 is SGHRS and CDR2 is YFSETQ. The CDR3 length is 18 residues.

The V and J genes are TRBV5-1 and TRBJ2-7; TRBD1 matches at 9 bases. The source was PBMCs from the stem cell graft donor, collected from the stem cell graft. This clonotype was obtained from a human donor who donated a stem cell graft to a child with acute lymphoblastic leukemia. In nucleotides, the CDR3 is TGCGCCAGCAGCTTGCGAGGGGACAGGGCCTTGTCCTCCTACGAGCAGTACTTC. As protein: CASSLRGDRALSSYEQYF.